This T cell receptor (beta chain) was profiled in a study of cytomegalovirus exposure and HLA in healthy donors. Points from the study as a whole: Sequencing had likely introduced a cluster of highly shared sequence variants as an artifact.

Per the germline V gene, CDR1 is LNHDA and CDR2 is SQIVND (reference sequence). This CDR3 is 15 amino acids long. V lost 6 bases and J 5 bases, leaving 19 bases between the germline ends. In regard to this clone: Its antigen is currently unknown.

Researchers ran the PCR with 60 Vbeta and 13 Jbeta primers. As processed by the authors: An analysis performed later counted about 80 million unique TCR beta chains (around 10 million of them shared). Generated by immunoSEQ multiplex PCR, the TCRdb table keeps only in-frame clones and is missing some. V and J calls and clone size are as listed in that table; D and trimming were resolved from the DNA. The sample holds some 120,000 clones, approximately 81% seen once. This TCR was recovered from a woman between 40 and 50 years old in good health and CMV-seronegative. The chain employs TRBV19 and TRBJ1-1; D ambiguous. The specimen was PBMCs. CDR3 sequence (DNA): TGTGCCAGTAGGCCCGCACTTGGCGGAGGGACTGAAGCTTTCTTT. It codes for CASRPALGGGTEAFF.